Listed here are 10 T cell receptor beta chains from one sample, sequenced in a study of T cell repertoires in cytomegalovirus infection. MiXCR, applied by TCRdb to the reads, yields one record per CDR3 protein. The sample lists 680,000 or so distinct CDR3 sequences; approximately 40% were seen once. Sequencing was carried out using PBMCs. All receptors come from a human donor in good health (CMV status not recorded). Some clones in this sample may be carry-over from other donors' samples.

Only a few counts were recorded for this clonotype. The chain recombines TRBV7-9 with TRBJ2-5; D unclear. The CDR3 consists of 14 residues. Between the trimmed V and J ends, which lost 5 bases and 3 bases, there was a span of 13 bases. CDR1 is SEHNR and CDR2 is FQNEAQ in the germline V gene (reference sequence). CDR3 amino acids: CASSKTGREETQYF. CDR3 in DNA: TGTGCCAGCAGCAAGACTGGTCGAGAAGAGACCCAGTACTTC.

The V and J genes are TRBV6-8 and TRBJ2-7; 8 bases fit TRBD1. The length of the CDR3 is 14 residues. Germline V lookup: CDR1 MNHGY, CDR2 SAAAGT. V shed 8 bases, J shed 4 bases, and the junction held 10 bases outside the gene matches. As DNA, the CDR3 is TGTGCCAGCCTCCCAGGGACAGGAGTATACGAGCAGTACTTC. This sequence encodes CASLPGTGVYEQYF.

As for this clonotype: Given the absence of the conserved phenylalanine or tryptophan at the CDR3 end, a read error is likely. This chain uses TRBV7-2 with TRBJ2-5, with D perhaps being TRBD1 or TRBD2 (5 bases each). The CDR3 totals 13 residues. Germline V gene lookup returns CDR1 SGHTA and CDR2 FQGNSA. The V end lost 3 bases, the J end lost 5 bases, and 10 bases lay between the germline ends. The CDR3 coding sequence is TGTGCCAGCAGCTTCTCGGGGCCGGAGACCCAGTACTTA. Protein sequence: CASSFSGPETQYL.

In this sample, this clonotype turned up a few times. The V and J genes are TRBV20-1 and TRBJ2-7, with TRBD2 matching 11 bases. The CDR3 length is 15 residues. J was trimmed by 5 bases and V by 5 bases; bases with no gene match: 11. In germline, CDR1 is DFQATT, CDR2 SNEGSKA (reference sequence). CDR3: CSAPHSGRASDEQYF. DNA of the CDR3: TGCAGTGCTCCACATAGCGGGAGGGCCTCTGACGAGCAGTACTTC.

The CDR3 protein is CASRSVGDTQYF. CDR3 DNA: TGTGCCAGCAGATCCGTAGGAGATACGCAGTATTTT. The gene calls are TRBV6-8 and TRBJ2-3, with unresolved D. This CDR3 has 12 residues. The V end lost 6 bases, the J end lost 5 bases, and 9 bases lay between the germline ends. CDR1 is MNHGY, CDR2 SAAAGT, per germline.

Points on this clonotype: A junction boundary mismatches the germline segment, possibly from a read error. The chain carries TRBV6-6 and TRBJ1-2; maybe TRBD1 (5 bases). This CDR3 comprises 11 residues. Germline V lookup: CDR1 MNHNY, CDR2 SVGAGI (reference sequence). CDR3 nucleotides: TGTGCCCGCAGCCCGGGACTCGGCTACACCTTC. It specifies CARSPGLGYTF.

Concerning this clonotype: A junction end diverges from the germline sequence, so it may reflect a read error. This chain links TRBV7-2 with TRBJ1-2; unclear D gene. Per the germline V gene, CDR1 is SGHTA and CDR2 is FQGNSA. CDR3 length: 16 amino acids. The CDR3 is CASSLYETWVGYVYTF. CDR3 DNA sequence: TGTGCCAGCAGCTTGTACGAGACGTGGGTAGGGTATGTCTACACCTTC.

The CDR3 bases are TGTGCCAGCAGATGGGGACAGAACAATCACACTGAAGCTTTCTTT. This codes for CASRWGQNNHTEAFF. The gene calls are TRBV5-3 and TRBJ1-1; 7 positions agree with TRBD1. TRBV5-3 is an ORF, with its function uncertain. V lost 8 bases, J lost 3 bases, and 13 bases stayed unmatched. There are 15 residues in the CDR3.

This clonotype was recorded a few times. V and J are TRBV5-8 and TRBJ1-4; no clear D gene. V lost 1 base and J 7 bases, leaving 8 bases between the germline ends. CDR1 SGHTS and CDR2 YDEGEE come from the germline V gene. The CDR3 extends over 13 amino acids. The CDR3 is CASSLWGVEKLFF. In DNA form, the CDR3 reads TGTGCCAGCAGCTTGTGGGGAGTTGAAAAACTGTTTTTT.

In its sample, this clonotype was seen once. J is TRBJ1-5 and V is TRBV28; D remains ambiguous. The V end lost 2 bases, the J end lost 8 bases, and 13 bases lay between the germline ends. There are 14 residues in the CDR3. Germline lookup yields CDR1 MDHEN and CDR2 SYDVKM. The chain's CDR3 is CASSLRGLGKPQHF. The CDR3 bases are TGTGCCAGCAGTTTACGGGGTTTGGGGAAGCCCCAGCATTTT.